This T cell receptor (beta chain) was captured in a study of T cell responses to AZD1222 COVID-19 vaccine. General study results and limits: Clonal diversity may have been underestimated in mostly white British donors.

Comment on this clone: Antigen unknown.

This table comes from immunoSEQ multiplex PCR, and its TCRdb copy is limited to in-frame clones, with some not included. The sample has over 150,000 clones; around 87% are singletons. The sequence was obtained from an adult in good health. Here the sequenced sample was peripheral blood, taken on day 0 of AZD1222 vaccination.

CDR3 in DNA: TGTGCCAGCAGTCCCTCGGGAGCAGAAGCTTTCTTT. It specifies CASSPSGAEAFF. The rearrangement links TRBV6-5 to TRBJ1-1; D is unclear. Germline CDR1 and CDR2: MNHEY and SVGAGI. The germline V and J ends were trimmed by 5 bases and 8 bases, with 12 bases remaining between them. CDR3 length: 12 residues.